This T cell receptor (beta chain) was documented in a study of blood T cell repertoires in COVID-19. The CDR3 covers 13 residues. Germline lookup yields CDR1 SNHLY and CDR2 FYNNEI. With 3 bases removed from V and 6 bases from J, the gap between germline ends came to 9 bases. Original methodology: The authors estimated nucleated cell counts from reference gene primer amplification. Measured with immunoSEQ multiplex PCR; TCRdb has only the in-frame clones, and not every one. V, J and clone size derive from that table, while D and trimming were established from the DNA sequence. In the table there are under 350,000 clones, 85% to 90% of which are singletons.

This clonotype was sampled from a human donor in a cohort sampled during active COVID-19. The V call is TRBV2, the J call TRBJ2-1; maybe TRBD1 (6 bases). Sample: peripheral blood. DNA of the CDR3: TGTGCCAGCAGTGAGGACAGCGGCAATGAGCAGTTCTTC. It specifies CASSEDSGNEQFF.